The clone carrying this T cell receptor beta chain has more than one count but fewer than ten. Its cognate antigen is unknown. The source of the sample is a study of blood T cells in healthy people across ages. Germline lookup yields CDR1 SGHTA and CDR2 FQGNSA. The CDR3 length is 16 residues. V lost 2 bases and J lost 3, with 15 bases in between. Then a second PCR, running about 6 to 11 cycles, was carried out with a sample-barcoded 5' primer and a J-beta primer mix. MiXCR, applied by TCRdb to the 5' RACE reads, yields one record per CDR3 protein. The repertoire holds roughly 1.6 million distinct CDR3 sequences, with almost 35% as singletons. Study outcomes and limitations: There were more naive CD4+ cells and higher diversity in long-lived donors than in aged donors.

This TCR was recovered from a woman aged 25 to 39 in good health. V usage is TRBV7-2 and J usage is TRBJ2-3; D possibly uses TRBD1 or TRBD2 (5 bases each). Sequenced: blood. CDR3 sequence reads: CASSLSVGAKTDTQYF. The CDR3 bases are TGTGCCAGCAGCTTATCAGTCGGGGCGAAGACAGATACGCAGTATTTT.